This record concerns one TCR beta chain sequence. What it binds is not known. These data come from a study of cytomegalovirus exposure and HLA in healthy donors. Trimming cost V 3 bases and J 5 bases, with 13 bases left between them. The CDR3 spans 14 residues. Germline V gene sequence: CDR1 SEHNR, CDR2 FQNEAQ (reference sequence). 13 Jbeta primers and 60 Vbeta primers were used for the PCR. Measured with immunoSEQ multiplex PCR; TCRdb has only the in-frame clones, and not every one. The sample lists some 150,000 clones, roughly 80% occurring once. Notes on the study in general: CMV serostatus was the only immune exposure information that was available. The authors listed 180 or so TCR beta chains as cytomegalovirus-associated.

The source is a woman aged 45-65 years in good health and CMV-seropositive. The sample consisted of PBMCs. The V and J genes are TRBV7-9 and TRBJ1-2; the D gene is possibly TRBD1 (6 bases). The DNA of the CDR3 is TGTGCCAGCAGCTTGGCGCAGGGGAATTATGGCTACACCTTC. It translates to CASSLAQGNYGYTF.